This TCR beta chain appears in the sequencing data of a study of PD-L1 blockade in urothelial cancer. About the research overall: Timepoints chosen for blood analysis were 3 weeks (second dose) and 6 weeks after treatment start. Blood-derived samples held a median approximately 150,000 T cells.

V was shortened by 5 bases and J by 2 bases, with 24 bases between the two germline ends. The CDR3 runs to 18 residues. The germline CDR1 and CDR2 sequences are SNHLY and FYNNEI. This clone was detected only once. Synthetically made TCR analog templates were put into each PCR as spikes. Produced via immunoSEQ multiplex PCR; TCRdb's table is partial and in-frame only. The data contain tens of thousands of clones, almost 90% of them singletons. Time point given: peripheral blood 6 weeks after treatment start. Sample contribution per patient ranged from 1 to 8, covering pretreatment and on-treatment. The chain is built from TRBV2 and TRBJ2-5; possible D gene TRBD1, 5 bases. The source of this sequence is a man in his 60s with urothelial cancer. Sequencing used PBMCs, obtained around atezolizumab (anti-PD-L1) treatment. The CDR3 reads CASSPASLLTAIQETQYF. CDR3 DNA sequence: TGTGCCAGCAGTCCCGCCTCTTTACTGACAGCCATTCAAGAGACCCAGTACTTC.